The table lists the clone carrying this T cell receptor beta chain with a few counts. Its antigen is as yet unknown. This sample was taken from a study of CD8 T cells in ankylosing spondylitis. Regarding the study as a whole: Among TCR beta sequences, a motif of roughly 8 highly homologous variants appeared characteristic of ankylosing spondylitis blood. Disease-linked clones had a CD8+ phenotype and relatively low frequency in peripheral blood. Earlier authors reported some of these motif variants in reactive arthritis synovial fluid and blood.

The CDR3 runs 14 residues. The germline CDR1 and CDR2 sequences are DFQATT and SNEGSKA (reference sequence). Trimming removed 6 bases at V and 2 bases at J, with 13 bases between. MiXCR was run by TCRdb on the 5' RACE reads, yielding one entry per CDR3 protein. Here the sample spans around 280,000 distinct CDR3 sequences, 20% being singletons. The V gene is TRBV20-1, the J gene TRBJ1-4, with D possibly being TRBD1 (6 bases). The clonotype comes from a male donor with ankylosing spondylitis or in good health (not recorded which). Sequenced: blood, either unsorted or a sorted T cell fraction (not recorded which). As DNA, the CDR3 is TGCAGTGCAAGGGGGGTTTTGACTAATGAAAAACTGTTTTTT. It encodes CSARGVLTNEKLFF.